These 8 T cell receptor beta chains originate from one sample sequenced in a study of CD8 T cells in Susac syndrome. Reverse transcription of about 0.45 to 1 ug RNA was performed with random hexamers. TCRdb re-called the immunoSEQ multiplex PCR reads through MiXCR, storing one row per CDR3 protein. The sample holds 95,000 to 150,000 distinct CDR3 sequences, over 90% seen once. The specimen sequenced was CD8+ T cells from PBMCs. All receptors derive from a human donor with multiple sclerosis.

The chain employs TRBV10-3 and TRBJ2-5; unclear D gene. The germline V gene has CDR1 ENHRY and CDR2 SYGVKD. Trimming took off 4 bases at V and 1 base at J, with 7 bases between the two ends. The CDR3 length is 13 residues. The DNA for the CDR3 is TGTGCCATCAGTGGGACCATCCAAGAGACCCAGTACTTC. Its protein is CAISGTIQETQYF.

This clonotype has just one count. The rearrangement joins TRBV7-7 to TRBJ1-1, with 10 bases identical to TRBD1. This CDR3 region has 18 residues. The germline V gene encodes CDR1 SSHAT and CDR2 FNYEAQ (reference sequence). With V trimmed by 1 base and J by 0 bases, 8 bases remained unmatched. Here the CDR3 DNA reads TGTGCCAGCAGCTTAGGAGACAGGGGGCAGAGAGTGAACACTGAAGCTTTCTTT. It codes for CASSLGDRGQRVNTEAFF.

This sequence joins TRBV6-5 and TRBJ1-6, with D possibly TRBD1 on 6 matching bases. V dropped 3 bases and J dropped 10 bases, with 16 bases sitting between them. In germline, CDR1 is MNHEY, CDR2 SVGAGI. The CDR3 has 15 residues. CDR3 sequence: CASSYGPRGRSPLHF. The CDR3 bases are TGTGCCAGCAGTTATGGCCCCAGGGGTCGGTCACCCCTCCACTTT.

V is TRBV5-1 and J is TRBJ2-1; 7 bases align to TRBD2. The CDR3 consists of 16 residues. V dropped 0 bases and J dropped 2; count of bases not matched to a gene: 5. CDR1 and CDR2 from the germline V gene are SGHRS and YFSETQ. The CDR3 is CASSLEAGNPYNEQFF. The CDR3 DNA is TGCGCCAGCAGCTTGGAAGCGGGGAACCCCTACAATGAGCAGTTCTTC.

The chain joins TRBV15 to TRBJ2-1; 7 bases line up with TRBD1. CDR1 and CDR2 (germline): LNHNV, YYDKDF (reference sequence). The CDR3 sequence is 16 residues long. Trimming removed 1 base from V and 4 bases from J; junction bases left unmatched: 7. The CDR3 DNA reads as TGTGCCACCAGCAGAGGAAGACAGGGTATTTACAATGAGCAGTTCTTC. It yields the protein CATSRGRQGIYNEQFF.

As DNA, the CDR3 is TGTGCCAGCAGCTTAAGAAGCACGCAGTACTTC. It encodes CASSLRSTQYF. The chain is built from TRBV7-7 and TRBJ2-7; no definite D call. This CDR3 contains 11 residues. Germline loops: CDR1 SSHAT, CDR2 FNYEAQ (reference sequence). Trimming shortened V by 2 bases and J by 9 bases, and 8 bases separated the two germline ends.

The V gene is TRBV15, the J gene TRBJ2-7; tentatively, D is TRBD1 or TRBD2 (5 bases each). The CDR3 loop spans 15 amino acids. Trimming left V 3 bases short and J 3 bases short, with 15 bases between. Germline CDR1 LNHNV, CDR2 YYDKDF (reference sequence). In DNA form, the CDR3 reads TGTGCCACCAGCAGGGAACCGGGACCCAACTACGAGCAGTACGTC. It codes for CATSREPGPNYEQYV.

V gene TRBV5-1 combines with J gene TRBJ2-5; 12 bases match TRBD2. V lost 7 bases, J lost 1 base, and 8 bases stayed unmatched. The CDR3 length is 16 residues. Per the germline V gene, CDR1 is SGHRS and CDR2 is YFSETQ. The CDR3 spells CASVPLAGGPQETQYF. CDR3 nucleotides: TGCGCCAGCGTACCTCTAGCGGGAGGGCCCCAAGAGACCCAGTACTTC.